This T cell receptor beta chain emerged from a study of T cells in Graves' hyperthyroidism and ophthalmopathy. For the study at large: Prior to any treatment, at the point of initial diagnosis, peripheral blood was collected.

The CDR3 loop spans 14 amino acids. CDR1 is MDHEN, CDR2 SYDVKM, per germline. V was trimmed by 3 bases and J by 3 bases, leaving 12 bases between them. Hyperthyroidism of Graves' type that showed no ophthalmopathy progression within 18 months was stable. Participants, patients aged 18 to 65, had newly diagnosed hyperthyroidism with a duration under 2 months. Patients with uncontrolled infections, other autoimmune diseases, pregnancy or lactation were excluded. TCR beta CDR3 sequences were amplified from RNA transcripts. With the HTBI primer set, the TCR CDR3 went through a first round of RT-PCR. TCRdb re-analysed the multiplex PCR reads in MiXCR, keeping a single row per CDR3 protein. The sample lists roughly 510,000 distinct CDR3 sequences, about a fifth occurring once. This clonotype was recorded at least ten times.

The sample consisted of blood. The chain links TRBV28 to TRBJ2-7; D uncertain. The clonotype comes from a man between 18 and 29 years old with Graves' hyperthyroidism. Written as DNA, the CDR3 is TGTGCCAGCAGTTTCCTACAGACTGTCTACGAGCAGTACTTC. Residues: CASSFLQTVYEQYF.